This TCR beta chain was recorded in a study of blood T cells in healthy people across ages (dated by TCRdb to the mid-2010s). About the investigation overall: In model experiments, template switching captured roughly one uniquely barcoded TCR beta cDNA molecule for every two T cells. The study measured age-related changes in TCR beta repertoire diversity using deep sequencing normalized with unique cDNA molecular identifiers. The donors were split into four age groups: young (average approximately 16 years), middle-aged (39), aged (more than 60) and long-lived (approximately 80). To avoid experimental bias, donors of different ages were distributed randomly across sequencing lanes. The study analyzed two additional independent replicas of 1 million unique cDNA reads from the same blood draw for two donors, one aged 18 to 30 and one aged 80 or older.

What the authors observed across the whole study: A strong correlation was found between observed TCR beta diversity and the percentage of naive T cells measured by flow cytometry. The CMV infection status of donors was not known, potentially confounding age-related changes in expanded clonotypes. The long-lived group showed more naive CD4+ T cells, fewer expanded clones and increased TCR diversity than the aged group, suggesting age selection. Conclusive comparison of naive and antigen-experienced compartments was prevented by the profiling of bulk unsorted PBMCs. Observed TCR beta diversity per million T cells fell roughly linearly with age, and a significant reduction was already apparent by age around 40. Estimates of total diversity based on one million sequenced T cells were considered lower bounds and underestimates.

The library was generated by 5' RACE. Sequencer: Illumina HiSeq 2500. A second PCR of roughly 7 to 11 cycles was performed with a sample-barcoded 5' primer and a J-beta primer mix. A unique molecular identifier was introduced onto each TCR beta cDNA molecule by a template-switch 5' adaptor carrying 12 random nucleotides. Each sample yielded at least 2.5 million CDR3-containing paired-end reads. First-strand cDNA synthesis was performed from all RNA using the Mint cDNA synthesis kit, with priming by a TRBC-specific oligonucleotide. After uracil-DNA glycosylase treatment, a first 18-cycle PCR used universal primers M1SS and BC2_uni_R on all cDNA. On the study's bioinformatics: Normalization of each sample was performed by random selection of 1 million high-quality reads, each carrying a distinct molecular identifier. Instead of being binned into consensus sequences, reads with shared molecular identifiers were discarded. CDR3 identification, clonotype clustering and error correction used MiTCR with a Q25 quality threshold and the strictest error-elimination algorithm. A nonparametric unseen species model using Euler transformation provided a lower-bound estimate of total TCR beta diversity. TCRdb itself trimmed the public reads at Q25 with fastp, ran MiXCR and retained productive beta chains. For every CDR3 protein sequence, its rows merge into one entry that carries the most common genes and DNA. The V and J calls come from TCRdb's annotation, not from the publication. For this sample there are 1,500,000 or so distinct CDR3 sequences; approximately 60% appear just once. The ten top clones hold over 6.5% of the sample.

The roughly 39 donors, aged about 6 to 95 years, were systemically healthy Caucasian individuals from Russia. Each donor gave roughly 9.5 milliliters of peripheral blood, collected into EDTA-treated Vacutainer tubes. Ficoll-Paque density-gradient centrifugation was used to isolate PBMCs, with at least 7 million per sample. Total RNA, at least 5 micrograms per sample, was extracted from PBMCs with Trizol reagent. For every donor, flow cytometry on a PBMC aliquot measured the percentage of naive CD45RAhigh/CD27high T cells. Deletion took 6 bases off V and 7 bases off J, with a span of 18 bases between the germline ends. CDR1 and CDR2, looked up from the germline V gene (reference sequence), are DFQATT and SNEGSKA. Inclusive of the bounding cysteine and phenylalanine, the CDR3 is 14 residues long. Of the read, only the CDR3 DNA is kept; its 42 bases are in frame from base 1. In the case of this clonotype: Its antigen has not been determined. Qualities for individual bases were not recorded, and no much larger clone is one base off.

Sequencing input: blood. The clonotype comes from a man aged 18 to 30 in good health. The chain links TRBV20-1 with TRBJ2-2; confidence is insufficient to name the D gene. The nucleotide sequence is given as TGCAGTGCGAATCGACAAGTTCTGAACGGGGAGCTGTTTTTT. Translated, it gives CSANRQVLNGELFF.